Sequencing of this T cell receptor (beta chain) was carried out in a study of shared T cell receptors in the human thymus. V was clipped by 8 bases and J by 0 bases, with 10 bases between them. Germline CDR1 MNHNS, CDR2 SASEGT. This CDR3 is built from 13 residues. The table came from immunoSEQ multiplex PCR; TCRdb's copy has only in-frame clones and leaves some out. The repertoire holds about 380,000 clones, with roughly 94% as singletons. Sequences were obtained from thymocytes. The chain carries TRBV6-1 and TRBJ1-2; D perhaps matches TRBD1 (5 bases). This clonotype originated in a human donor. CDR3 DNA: TGTGCCAGCCATGGGGCGGCTAACTATGGCTACACCTTC. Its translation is CASHGAANYGYTF.